This TCR beta chain comes out of a study of T cells expressing NK-cell markers. Across the study: The study sequenced eight donors, seven HCMV-seropositive and one seronegative.

Each CDR3 protein gets one entry in TCRdb, which reprocessed the 5' RACE reads and gives no DNA. This sample lists a few hundred thousand distinct CDR3 sequences; its ten largest clones have roughly 5.2%. Comment on this clonotype: Antigen: not known.

Study results and limitations: Dominant NKG2C+ clonotypes accounted for roughly 1.0-8% of CD8+ T cells in six or seven donors. Expanded NKG2C+ T cell clones were not confirmed as HCMV-specific. The CD3+CD56-NKG2C+ fraction of a handful of donors was likewise dominated by these clonotypes.

The sample was blood T cells: a sorted CD56 or NKG2C T cell subset, CD4+ or CD8+ T cells, or bulk PBMC T cells (not recorded which). The TCR sequence derives from a man aged 18-69 years in good health.

The CDR3 sequence is CASSAGDYGYTF. The chain couples TRBV6-5 to TRBJ1-2; TCRdb designates TRBD1, a call that cannot be tested without DNA. The CDR3 is made up of 12 amino acids. CDR1 is MNHEY and CDR2 is SVGAGI in the germline V gene.